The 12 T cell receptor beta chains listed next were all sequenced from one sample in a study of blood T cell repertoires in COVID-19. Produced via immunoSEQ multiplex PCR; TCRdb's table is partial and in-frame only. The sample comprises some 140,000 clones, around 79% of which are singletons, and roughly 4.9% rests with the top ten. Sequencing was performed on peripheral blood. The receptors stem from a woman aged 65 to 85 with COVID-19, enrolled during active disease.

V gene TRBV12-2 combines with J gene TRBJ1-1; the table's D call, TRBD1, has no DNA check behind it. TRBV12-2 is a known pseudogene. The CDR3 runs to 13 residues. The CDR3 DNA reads TGTGCAAGTCGCTTAGGTCGAACCAGGGAAGCTTTCTTT. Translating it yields CASRLGRTREAFF.

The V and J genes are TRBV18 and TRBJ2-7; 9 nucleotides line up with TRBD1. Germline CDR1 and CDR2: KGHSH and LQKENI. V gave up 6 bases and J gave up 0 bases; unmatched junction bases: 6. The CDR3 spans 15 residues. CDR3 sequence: CASSPGTGSSYEQYF. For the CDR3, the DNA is TGTGCCAGCTCTCCCGGGACAGGGAGCTCCTACGAGCAGTACTTC.

CDR3 region: CASRPPQGWGNQPQHF. CDR3 nucleotides: TGTGCCAGCAGACCACCACAGGGATGGGGAAATCAGCCCCAGCATTTT. V and J are TRBV19 and TRBJ1-5; a possible D gene is TRBD1 (6 bases). The ends were cut back, 9 bases at V and 4 bases at J, with 22 bases in the middle. The CDR3 has 16 amino acids. Germline V gene lookup returns CDR1 LNHDA and CDR2 SQIVND (reference sequence).

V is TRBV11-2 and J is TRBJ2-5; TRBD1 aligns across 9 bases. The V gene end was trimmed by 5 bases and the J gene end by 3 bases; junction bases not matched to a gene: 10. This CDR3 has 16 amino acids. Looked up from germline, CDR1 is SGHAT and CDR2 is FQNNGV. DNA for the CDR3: TGTGCCAGCAGCCCTGGGACAGGGTGGGGAGAAGAGACCCAGTACTTC. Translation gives CASSPGTGWGEETQYF.

The CDR3 loop reads CAIEASGQGNGELFF. CDR3 bases: TGTGCCATCGAAGCCTCGGGACAGGGAAACGGGGAGCTGTTTTTT. The chain combines TRBV10-3 with TRBJ2-2; 9 bases are shared with TRBD1. The CDR3 extends over 15 amino acids. V shed 8 bases, J shed 7 bases, and the junction held 11 bases outside the gene matches. CDR1 is ENHRY, CDR2 SYGVKD, per germline.

This CDR3 reads CASSDPGTGGAGQYF. CDR3 in DNA: TGTGCCAGCAGTGACCCCGGGACAGGGGGCGCCGGGCAGTACTTC. The V call is TRBV25-1, the J call TRBJ2-7; the match to TRBD1 covers 12 bases. After removal of 3 bases from V and 9 bases from J, the junction contained 9 bases not matched to a gene. The germline V gene has CDR1 MGHDK and CDR2 SYGVNS. The CDR3 has 15 amino acids.

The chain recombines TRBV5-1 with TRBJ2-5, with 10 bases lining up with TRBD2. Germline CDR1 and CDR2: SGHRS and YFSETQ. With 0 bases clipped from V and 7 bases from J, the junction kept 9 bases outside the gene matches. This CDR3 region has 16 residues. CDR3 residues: CASSLVGLAGAGTQYF. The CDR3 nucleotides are TGCGCCAGCAGCTTGGTAGGGCTAGCGGGGGCAGGGACCCAGTACTTC.

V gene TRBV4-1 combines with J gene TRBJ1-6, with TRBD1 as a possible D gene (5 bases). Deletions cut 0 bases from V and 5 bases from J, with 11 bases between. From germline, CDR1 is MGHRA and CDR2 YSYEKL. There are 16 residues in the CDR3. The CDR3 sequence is CASSQEGPGDNSPLHF. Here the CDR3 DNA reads TGCGCCAGCAGCCAAGAGGGCCCGGGGGATAATTCACCCCTCCACTTT.

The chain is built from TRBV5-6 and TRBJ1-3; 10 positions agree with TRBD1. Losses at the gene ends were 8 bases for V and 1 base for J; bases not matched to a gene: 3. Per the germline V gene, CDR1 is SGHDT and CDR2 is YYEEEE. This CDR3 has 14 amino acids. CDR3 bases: TGTGCCAGTGGACAGGGGGTTTCTGGAAACACCATATATTTT. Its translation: CASGQGVSGNTIYF.

For the CDR3, the DNA is TGTGCCAGCACCCGCAAGGGGGCTGCCGAGACCCAGTACTTC. It specifies CASTRKGAAETQYF. The V gene is TRBV7-2, the J gene TRBJ2-5, with 7 nucleotides matching TRBD1. The CDR3 is 14 residues long. V lost 7 bases, J lost 5 bases, and 10 bases stayed unmatched. CDR1 SGHTA and CDR2 FQGNSA come from the germline V gene.

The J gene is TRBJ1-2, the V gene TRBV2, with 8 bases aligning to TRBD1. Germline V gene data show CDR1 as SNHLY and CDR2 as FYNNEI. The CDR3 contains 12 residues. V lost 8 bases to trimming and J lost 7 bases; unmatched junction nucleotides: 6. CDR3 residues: CASAPRGLGYTF. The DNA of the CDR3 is TGTGCCAGCGCCCCCAGGGGGCTTGGCTACACCTTC.

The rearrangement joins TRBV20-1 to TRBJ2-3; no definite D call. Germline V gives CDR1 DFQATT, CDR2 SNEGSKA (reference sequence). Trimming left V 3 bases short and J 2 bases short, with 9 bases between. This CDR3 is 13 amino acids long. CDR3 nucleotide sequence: TGCAGTGCTAGTACTGGTTTCACAGATACGCAGTATTTT. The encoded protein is CSASTGFTDTQYF.